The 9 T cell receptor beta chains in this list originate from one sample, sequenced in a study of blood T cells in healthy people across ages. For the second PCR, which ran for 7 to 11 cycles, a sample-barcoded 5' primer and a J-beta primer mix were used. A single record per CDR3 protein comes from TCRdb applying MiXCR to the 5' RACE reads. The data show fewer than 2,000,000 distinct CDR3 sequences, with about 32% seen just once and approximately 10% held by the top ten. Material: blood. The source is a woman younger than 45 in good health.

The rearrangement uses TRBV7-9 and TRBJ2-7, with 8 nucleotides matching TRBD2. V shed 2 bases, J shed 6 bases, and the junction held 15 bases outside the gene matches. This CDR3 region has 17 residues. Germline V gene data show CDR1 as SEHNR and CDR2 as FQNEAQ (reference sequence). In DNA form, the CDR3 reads TGTGCCAGCAGCTTACCTACGACCGGGACTAGGCCCCCCGAGCAGTACTTC. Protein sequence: CASSLPTTGTRPPEQYF. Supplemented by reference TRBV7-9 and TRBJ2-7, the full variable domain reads DTGVSQNPRHKITKRGQNVTFRCDPISEHNRLYWYRQTLGQGPEFLTYFQNEAQLEKSRLLSDRFSAERPKGSFSTLEIQRTEQGDSAMYLCASSLPTTGTRPPEQYFGPGTRLTVT.

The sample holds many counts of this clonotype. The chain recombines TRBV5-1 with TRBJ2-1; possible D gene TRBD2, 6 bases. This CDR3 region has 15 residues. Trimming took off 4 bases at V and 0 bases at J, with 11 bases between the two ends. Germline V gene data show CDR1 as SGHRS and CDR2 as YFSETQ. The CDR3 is CASSPSGYSYNEQFF. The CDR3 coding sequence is TGCGCCAGCAGCCCGAGCGGGTACTCCTACAATGAGCAGTTCTTC.

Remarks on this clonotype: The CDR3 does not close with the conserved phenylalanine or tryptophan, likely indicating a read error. CDR3 sequence reads: CASSGTANTEAFC. The DNA of the CDR3 is TGTGCCAGCAGTGGAACAGCGAACACTGAAGCTTTCTGT. The V and J genes are TRBV2 and TRBJ1-1; D ambiguous. This CDR3 is built from 13 residues. The germline CDR1 and CDR2 sequences are SNHLY and FYNNEI. V was trimmed by 4 bases and J by 1 base, leaving 7 bases between them.

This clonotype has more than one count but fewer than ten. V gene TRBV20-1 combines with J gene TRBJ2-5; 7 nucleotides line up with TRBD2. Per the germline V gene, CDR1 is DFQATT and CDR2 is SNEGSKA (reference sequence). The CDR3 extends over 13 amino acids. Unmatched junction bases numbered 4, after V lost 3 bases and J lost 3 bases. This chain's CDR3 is CSASQLAEETQYF. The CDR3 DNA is TGCAGTGCTAGTCAGCTAGCGGAAGAGACCCAGTACTTC.

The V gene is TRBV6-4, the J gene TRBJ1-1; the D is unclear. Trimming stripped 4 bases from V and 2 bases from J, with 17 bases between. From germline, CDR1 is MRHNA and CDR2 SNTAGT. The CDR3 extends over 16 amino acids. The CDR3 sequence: CASSGPEGGINTEAFF. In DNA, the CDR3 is TGTGCCAGCAGTGGGCCCGAAGGAGGGATTAACACTGAAGCTTTCTTT.

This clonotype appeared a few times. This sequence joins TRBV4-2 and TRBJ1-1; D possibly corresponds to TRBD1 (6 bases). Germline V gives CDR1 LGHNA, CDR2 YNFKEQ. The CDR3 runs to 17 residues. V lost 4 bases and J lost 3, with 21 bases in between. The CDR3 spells CASSRGLHTGMDTEAFF. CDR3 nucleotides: TGTGCCAGCAGCCGAGGATTACATACAGGGATGGACACTGAAGCTTTCTTT.

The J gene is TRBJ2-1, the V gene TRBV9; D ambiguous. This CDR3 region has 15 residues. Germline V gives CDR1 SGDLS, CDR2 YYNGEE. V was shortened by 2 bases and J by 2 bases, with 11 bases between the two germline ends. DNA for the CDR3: TGTGCCAGCAGCGTTTCAGGTTTTACCTACAATGAGCAGTTCTTC. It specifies CASSVSGFTYNEQFF.

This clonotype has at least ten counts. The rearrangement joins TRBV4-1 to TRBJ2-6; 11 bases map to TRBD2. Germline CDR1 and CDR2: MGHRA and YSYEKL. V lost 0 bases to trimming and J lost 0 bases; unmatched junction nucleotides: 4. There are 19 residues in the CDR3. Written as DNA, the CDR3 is TGCGCCAGCAGCCAAGAGAGACTAGCGGGACACTCTGGGGCCAACGTCCTGACTTTC. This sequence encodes CASSQERLAGHSGANVLTF.

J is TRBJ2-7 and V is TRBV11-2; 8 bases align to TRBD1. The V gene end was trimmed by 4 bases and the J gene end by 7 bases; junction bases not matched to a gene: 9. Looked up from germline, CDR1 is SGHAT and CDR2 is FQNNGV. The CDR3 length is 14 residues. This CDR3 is CASSSVRGLGEQYF. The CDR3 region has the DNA TGTGCCAGCAGCTCAGTCAGGGGGCTGGGGGAGCAGTACTTC.